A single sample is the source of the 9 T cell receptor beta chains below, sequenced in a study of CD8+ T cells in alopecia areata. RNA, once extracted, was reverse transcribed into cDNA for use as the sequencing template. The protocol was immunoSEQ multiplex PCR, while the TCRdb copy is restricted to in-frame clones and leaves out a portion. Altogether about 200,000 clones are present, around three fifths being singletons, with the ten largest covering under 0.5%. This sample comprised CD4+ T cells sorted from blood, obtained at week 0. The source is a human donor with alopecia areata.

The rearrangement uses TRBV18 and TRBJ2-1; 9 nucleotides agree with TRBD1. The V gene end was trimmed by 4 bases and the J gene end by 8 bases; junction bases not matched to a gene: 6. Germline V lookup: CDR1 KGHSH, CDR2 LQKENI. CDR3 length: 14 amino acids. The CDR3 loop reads CASSLNRGHDEQFF. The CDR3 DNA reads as TGTGCCAGCTCACTTAACAGGGGGCATGATGAGCAGTTCTTC. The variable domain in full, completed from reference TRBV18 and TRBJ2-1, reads NAGVMQNPRHLVRRRGQEARLRCSPMKGHSHVYWYRQLPEEGLKFMVYLQKENIIDESGMPKERFSAEFPKEGPSILRIQQVVRGDSAAYFCASSLNRGHDEQFFGPGTRLTVL.

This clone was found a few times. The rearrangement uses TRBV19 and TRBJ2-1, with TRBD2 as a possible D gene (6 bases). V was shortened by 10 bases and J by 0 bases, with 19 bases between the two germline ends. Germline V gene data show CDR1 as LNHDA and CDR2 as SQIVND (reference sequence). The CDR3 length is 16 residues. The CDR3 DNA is TGTGCCACCGCTTCATACGCCGGGAGCTCCTACAATGAGCAGTTCTTC. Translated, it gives CATASYAGSSYNEQFF.

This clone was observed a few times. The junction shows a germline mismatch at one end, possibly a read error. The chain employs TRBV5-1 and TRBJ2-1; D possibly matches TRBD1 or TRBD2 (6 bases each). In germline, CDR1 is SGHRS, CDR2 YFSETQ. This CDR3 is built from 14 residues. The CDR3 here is CASSLGGPRDEQFF. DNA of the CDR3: TGTGCCAGCAGCTTGGGGGGCCCGAGGGATGAGCAGTTCTTC. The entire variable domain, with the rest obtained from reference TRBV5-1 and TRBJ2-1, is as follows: KAGVTQTPRYLIKTRGQQVTLSCSPISGHRSVSWYQQTPGQGLQFLFEYFSETQRNKGNFPGRFSGRQFSNSRSEMNVSTLELGDSALYLCASSLGGPRDEQFFGPGTRLTVL.

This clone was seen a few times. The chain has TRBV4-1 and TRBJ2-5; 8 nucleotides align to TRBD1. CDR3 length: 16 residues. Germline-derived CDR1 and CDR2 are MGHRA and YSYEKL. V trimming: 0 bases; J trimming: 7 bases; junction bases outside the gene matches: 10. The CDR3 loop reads CASSQERGQEGGTQYF. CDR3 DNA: TGCGCCAGCAGCCAAGAAAGGGGACAGGAAGGTGGGACCCAGTACTTC.

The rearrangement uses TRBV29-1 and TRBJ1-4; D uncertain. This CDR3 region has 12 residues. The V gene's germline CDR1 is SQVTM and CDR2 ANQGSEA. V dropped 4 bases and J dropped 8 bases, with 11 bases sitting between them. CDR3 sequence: CSVARVGEKLFF. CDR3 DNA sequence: TGCAGCGTTGCCCGGGTTGGGGAAAAACTGTTTTTT.

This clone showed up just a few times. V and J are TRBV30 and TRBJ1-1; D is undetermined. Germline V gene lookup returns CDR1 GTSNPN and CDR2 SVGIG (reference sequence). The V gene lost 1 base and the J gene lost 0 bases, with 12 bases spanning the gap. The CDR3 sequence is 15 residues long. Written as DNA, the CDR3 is TGTGCCTGGAGTGAGCAACTGGGAATGAACACTGAAGCTTTCTTT. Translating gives CAWSEQLGMNTEAFF.

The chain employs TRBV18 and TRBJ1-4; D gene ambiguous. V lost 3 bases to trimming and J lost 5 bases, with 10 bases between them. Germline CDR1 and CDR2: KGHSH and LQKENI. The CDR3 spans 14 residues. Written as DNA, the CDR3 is TGTGCCAGCTCACCCAGCAGGAACAATGAAAAACTGTTTTTT. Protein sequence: CASSPSRNNEKLFF. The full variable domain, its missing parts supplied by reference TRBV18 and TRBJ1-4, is NAGVMQNPRHLVRRRGQEARLRCSPMKGHSHVYWYRQLPEEGLKFMVYLQKENIIDESGMPKERFSAEFPKEGPSILRIQQVVRGDSAAYFCASSPSRNNEKLFFGSGTQLSVL.

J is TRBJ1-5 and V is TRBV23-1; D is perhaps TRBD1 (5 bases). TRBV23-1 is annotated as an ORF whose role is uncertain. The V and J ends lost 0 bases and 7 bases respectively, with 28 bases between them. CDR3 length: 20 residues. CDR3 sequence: CASSQSGLIRTRQTGQPQHF. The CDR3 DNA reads TGCGCCAGCAGTCAATCGGGTCTAATTCGCACTCGACAGACTGGGCAGCCCCAGCATTTT.

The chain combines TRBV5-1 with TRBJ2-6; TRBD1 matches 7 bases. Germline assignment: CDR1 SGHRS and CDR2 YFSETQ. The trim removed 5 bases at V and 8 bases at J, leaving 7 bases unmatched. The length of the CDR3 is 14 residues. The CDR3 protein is CASRDQTGTNVLTF. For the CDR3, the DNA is TGCGCCAGCAGGGACCAGACAGGGACCAACGTCCTGACTTTC.